The following is a T cell receptor beta chain sequence with its context. Its antigen remains unknown. CDR3 size: 16 residues. Germline CDR1 SGHNT, CDR2 YYREEE (reference sequence). V lost 5 bases, J lost 2 bases, and 7 bases stayed unmatched. This entry belongs to a study of cytomegalovirus exposure and HLA in healthy donors. General study results and limits: Within an earlier analysis, most TCR beta V segments proved productive either about 90% or about 30% of the time. Rare TCR sequences dominated, though some public TCRs recurred in many donors. Several of the most significant clusters were apparently associated with common viral pathogens in a later analysis.

The PCR used 60 Vbeta and 13 Jbeta primers. The assay was immunoSEQ multiplex PCR, and TCRdb's table has in-frame clones only and misses some. This table has some 77,000 clones, about 80% appearing once. Sequenced sample: PBMCs. The sequence came from a man aged 45-65 years in good health and CMV-seropositive. The V and J genes are TRBV5-4 and TRBJ2-1; 10 nucleotides line up with TRBD2. Here the CDR3 reads CASRGASGSTYNEQFF. CDR3 DNA sequence: TGTGCCAGCAGGGGCGCTAGCGGGAGTACCTACAATGAGCAGTTCTTC.